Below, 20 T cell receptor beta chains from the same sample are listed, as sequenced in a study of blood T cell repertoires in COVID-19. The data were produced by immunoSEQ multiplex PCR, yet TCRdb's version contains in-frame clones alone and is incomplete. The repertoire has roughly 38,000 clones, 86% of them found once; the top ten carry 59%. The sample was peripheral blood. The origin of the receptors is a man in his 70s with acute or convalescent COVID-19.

CDR3 loop: CASSYPRGAGGYTF. DNA of the CDR3: TGTGCCAGCAGCTACCCCAGGGGAGCTGGTGGCTACACCTTC. This chain joins TRBV11-2 and TRBJ1-2; TRBD1 might be the D (6 bases). The CDR3 runs to 14 residues. V was shortened by 4 bases and J by 7 bases, with 16 bases between the two germline ends. CDR1 SGHAT and CDR2 FQNNGV come from the germline V gene.

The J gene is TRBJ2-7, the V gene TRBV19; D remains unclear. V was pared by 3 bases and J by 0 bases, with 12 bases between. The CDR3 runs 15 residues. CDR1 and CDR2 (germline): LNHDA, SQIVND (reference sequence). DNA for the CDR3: TGTGCCAGTAGTATGACACCCCAAAGCTCCTACGAGCAGTACTTC. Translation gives CASSMTPQSSYEQYF.

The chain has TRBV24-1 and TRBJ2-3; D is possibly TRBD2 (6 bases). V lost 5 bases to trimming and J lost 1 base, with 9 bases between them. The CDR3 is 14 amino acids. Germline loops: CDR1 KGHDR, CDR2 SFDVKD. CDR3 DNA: TGTGCCACCAGTGGAGGCGGGGGCACAGATACGCAGTATTTT. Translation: CATSGGGGTDTQYF.

The CDR3 spells CASSLRLHNEQFF. CDR3 DNA: TGTGCCAGCAGTTTACGACTTCACAATGAGCAGTTCTTC. This chain links TRBV28 with TRBJ2-1; D gene ambiguous. This CDR3 has 13 residues. V was clipped by 2 bases and J by 5 bases, with 7 bases between them. CDR1 is MDHEN and CDR2 is SYDVKM in the germline V gene.

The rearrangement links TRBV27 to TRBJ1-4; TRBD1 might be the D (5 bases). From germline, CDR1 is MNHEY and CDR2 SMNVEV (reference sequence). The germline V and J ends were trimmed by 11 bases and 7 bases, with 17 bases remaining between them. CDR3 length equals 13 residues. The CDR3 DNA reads TGTGCCCCGTGGGAGGGTAGGGGTGAAAAACTGTTTTTT. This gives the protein CAPWEGRGEKLFF.

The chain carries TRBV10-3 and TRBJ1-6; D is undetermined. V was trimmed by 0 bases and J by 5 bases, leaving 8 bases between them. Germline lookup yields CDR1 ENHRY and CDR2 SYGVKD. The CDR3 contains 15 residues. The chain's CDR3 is CAISESTVNNSPLHF. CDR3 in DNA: TGTGCCATCAGTGAGTCTACGGTTAATAATTCACCCCTCCACTTT.

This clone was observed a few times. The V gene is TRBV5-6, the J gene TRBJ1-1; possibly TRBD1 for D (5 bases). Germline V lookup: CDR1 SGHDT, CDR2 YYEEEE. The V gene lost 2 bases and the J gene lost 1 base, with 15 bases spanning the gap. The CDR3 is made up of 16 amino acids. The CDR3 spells CASSFRAGLANTEAFF. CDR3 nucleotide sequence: TGTGCCAGCAGCTTTAGGGCAGGGTTGGCGAACACTGAAGCTTTCTTT.

The CDR3 sequence is CASSWDRVSYEQYF. In DNA form, the CDR3 reads TGTGCCAGCAGCTGGGACAGGGTTTCCTACGAGCAGTACTTC. The J gene is TRBJ2-7, the V gene TRBV7-2; 9 bases are shared with TRBD1. Looked up from germline, CDR1 is SGHTA and CDR2 is FQGNSA. The CDR3 contains 14 residues. The trim removed 4 bases at V and 1 base at J, leaving 2 bases unmatched. The full variable domain, with the rest looked up from reference TRBV7-2 and TRBJ2-7, is GAGVSQSPSNKVTEKGKDVELRCDPISGHTALYWYRQSLGQGLEFLIYFQGNSAPDKSGLPSDRFSAERTGGSVSTLTIQRTQQEDSAVYLCASSWDRVSYEQYFGPGTRLTVT.

The CDR3 sequence is CAISPLGGDNTGELFF. CDR3 nucleotides: TGTGCCATCAGTCCACTAGGGGGGGACAACACCGGGGAGCTGTTTTTT. V gene TRBV10-3 combines with J gene TRBJ2-2, with D perhaps TRBD2 (7 bases). V was trimmed by 5 bases and J by 2 bases, leaving 15 bases between them. CDR1 ENHRY and CDR2 SYGVKD come from the germline V gene. This CDR3 is 16 amino acids long.

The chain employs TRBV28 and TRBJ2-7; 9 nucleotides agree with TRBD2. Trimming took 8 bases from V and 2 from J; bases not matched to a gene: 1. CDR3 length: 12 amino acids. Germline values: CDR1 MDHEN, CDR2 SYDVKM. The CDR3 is CASVAGAYEQYF. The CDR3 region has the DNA TGTGCCAGCGTAGCGGGAGCCTACGAGCAGTACTTC.

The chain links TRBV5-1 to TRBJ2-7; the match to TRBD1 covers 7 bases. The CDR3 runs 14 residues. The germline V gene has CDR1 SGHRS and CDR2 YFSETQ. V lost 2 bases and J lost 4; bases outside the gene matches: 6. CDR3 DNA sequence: TGCGCCAGCAGCTTAACAGGGGCAGCTTACGAGCAGTACTTC. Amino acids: CASSLTGAAYEQYF. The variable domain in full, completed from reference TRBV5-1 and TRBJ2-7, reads KAGVTQTPRYLIKTRGQQVTLSCSPISGHRSVSWYQQTPGQGLQFLFEYFSETQRNKGNFPGRFSGRQFSNSRSEMNVSTLELGDSALYLCASSLTGAAYEQYFGPGTRLTVT.

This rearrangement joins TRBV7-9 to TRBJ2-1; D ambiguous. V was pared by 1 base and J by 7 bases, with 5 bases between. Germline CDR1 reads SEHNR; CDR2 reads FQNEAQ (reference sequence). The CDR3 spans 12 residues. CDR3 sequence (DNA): TGTGCCAGCAGCTTAGTAGTTAATGAGCAGTTCTTC. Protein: CASSLVVNEQFF.

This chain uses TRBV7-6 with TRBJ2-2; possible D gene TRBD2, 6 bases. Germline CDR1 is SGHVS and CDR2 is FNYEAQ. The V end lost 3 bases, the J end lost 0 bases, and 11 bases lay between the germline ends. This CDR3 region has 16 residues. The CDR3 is CASSFATGANTGELFF. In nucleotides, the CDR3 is TGTGCCAGCAGCTTCGCTACGGGAGCGAACACCGGGGAGCTGTTTTTT.

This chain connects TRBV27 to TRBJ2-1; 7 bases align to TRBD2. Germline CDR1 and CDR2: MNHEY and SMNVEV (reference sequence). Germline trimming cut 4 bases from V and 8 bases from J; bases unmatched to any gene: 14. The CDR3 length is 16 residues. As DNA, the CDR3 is TGTGCCAGCAGTTCCGGCTTGGGGGGGGATTCGTATGAGCAGTTCTTC. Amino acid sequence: CASSSGLGGDSYEQFF.

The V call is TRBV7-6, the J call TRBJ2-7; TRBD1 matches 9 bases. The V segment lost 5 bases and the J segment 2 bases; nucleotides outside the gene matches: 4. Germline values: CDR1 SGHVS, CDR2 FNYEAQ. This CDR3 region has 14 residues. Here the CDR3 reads CASSKGQGPYEQYF. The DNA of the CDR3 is TGTGCCAGCAGCAAGGGACAGGGACCCTACGAGCAGTACTTC.

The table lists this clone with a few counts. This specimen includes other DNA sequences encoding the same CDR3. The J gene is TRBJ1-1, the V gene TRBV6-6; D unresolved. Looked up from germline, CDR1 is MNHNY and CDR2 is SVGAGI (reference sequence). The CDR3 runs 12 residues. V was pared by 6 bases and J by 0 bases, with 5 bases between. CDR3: CASRRMNTEAFF. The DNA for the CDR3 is TGTGCCAGCAGGAGGATGAACACTGAAGCTTTCTTT.

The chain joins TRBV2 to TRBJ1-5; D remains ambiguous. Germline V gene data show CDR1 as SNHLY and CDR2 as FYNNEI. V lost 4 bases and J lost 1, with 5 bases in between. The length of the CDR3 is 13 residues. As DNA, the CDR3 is TGTGCCAGCAGTGCAGGAAGCAATCAGCCCCAGCATTTT. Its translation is CASSAGSNQPQHF.

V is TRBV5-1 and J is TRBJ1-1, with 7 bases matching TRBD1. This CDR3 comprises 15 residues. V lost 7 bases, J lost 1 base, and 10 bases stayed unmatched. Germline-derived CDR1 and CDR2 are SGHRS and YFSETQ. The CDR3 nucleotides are TGCGCCAGCCGCAGGGACAGCGGAGGGAACACTGAAGCTTTCTTT. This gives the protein CASRRDSGGNTEAFF.

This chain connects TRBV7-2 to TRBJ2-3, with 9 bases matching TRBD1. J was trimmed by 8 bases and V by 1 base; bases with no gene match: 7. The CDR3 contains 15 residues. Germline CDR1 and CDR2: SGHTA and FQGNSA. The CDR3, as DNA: TGTGCCAGCAGCTTAGAGGGACAGGGAGGAGGTACGCAGTATTTT. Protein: CASSLEGQGGGTQYF.

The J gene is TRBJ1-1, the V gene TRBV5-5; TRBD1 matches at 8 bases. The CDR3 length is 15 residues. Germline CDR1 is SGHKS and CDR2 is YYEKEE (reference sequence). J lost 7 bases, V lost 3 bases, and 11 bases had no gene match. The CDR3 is CASSWSNTGGIEAFF. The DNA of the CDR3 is TGTGCCAGCAGCTGGTCGAATACAGGGGGGATTGAAGCTTTCTTT.